This record covers a single TCR beta chain. What it recognizes is unknown. V lost 4 bases, J lost 4 bases, and 17 bases lay in between. CDR1 and CDR2 (germline): GTSNPN, SVGIG (reference sequence). The length of the CDR3 is 15 residues. These data originate in a study of STAT3 mutations in large granular lymphocyte leukemia. Study outcomes and limitations: Clonal expansion was inferred from samples taken at other timepoints. TCR clonotype switching after therapy occurred in about 30% of the 18 patients. In some patients, a small highly pathogenic clone possibly went undetected. In T-cell large granular lymphocyte leukemia, about half of patients showed multiple immunodominant subclonotypes.

Roughly 39,000 productive templates were obtained per sample on average. Using immunoSEQ multiplex PCR, the repertoire was profiled, and TCRdb retains in-frame clones only, with some absent. The table shows 9,000 to 15,000 clones, with around 76% occurring only once. V usage is TRBV30 and J usage is TRBJ1-5; D is perhaps TRBD1 (5 bases). What was sequenced was peripheral blood mononuclear cells. The sequence was collected from a man aged 55 to 69 with T-cell large granular lymphocyte leukemia. Some clones in this sample may be carry-over from other donors' samples. Here the CDR3 reads CAWTRPGGGNQPQHF. The DNA of the CDR3 is TGTGCCTGGACGCGGCCCGGGGGTGGGAATCAGCCCCAGCATTTT.